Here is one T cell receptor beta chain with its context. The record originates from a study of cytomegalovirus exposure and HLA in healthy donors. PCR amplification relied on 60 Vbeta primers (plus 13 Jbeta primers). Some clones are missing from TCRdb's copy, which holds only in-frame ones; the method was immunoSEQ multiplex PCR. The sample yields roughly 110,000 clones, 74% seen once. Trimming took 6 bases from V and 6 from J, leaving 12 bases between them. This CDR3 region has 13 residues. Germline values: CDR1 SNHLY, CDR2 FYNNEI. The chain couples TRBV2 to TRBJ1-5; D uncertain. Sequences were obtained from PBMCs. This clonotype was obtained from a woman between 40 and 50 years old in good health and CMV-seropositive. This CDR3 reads CASSRTGGQPQHF. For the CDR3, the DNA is TGTGCCAGCAGCAGGACGGGAGGTCAGCCCCAGCATTTT.